The source of this TCR beta chain is a study of T cells after yellow fever vaccination. Study observations and caveats: Repertoires sorted by FACS could include abundant clonotypes that are contaminants from the bulk population.

This clonotype was observed once. Its target is unknown. Each CDR3 protein gets one entry after TCRdb re-called the 5' RACE reads with MiXCR. The sample yields just under 600,000 distinct CDR3 sequences, roughly 14% seen once. CDR1 is DFQATT and CDR2 is SNEGSKA in the germline V gene (reference sequence). V dropped 4 bases and J dropped 5 bases, with 8 bases sitting between them. The CDR3 loop spans 11 amino acids. This receptor was taken from a man younger than 45 who received the YFV17D yellow fever vaccine. Sequences were derived from PBMCs, sampled on the day of the yellow fever booster vaccination. The chain joins TRBV20-1 to TRBJ1-2; TRBD1 might be the D (6 bases). DNA of the CDR3: TGCAGTGCTACCACAGGGTATGGCTACACCTTC. Its protein product is CSATTGYGYTF.